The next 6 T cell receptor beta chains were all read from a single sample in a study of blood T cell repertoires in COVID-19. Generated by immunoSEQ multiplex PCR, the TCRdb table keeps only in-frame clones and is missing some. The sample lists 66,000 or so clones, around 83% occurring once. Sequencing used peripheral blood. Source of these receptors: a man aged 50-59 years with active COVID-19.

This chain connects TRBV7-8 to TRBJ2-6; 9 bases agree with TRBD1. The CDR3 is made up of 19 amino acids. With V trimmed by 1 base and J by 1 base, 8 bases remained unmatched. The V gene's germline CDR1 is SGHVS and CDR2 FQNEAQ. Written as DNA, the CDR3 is TGTGCCAGCAGCTTAGAGGGACAGGGTTTCTCATCTGGGGCCAACGTCCTGACTTTC. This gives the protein CASSLEGQGFSSGANVLTF.

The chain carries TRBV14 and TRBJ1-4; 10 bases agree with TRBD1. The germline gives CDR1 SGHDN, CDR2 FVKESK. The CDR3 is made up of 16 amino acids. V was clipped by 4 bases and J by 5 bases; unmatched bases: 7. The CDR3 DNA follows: TGTGCCAGCAGCCCGGGGACAGGGGTAATGAATGAAAAACTGTTTTTT. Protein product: CASSPGTGVMNEKLFF.

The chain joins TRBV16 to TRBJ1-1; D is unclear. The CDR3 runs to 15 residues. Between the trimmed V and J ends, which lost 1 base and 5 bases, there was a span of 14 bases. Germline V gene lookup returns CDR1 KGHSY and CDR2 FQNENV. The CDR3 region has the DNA TGTGCCAGCAGCCAATGGACGGCCAGAGGGACTGAAGCTTTCTTT. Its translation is CASSQWTARGTEAFF.

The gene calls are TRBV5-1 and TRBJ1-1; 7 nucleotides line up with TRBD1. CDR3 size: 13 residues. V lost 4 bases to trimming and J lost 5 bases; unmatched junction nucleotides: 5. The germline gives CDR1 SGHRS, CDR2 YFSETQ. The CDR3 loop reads CASSATGETEAFF. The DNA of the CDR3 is TGCGCCAGCAGCGCTACAGGGGAAACTGAAGCTTTCTTT.

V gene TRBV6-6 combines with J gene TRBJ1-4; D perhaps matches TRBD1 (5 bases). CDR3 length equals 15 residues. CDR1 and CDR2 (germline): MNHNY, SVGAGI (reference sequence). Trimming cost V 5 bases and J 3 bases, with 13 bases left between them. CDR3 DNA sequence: TGTGCCAGCAGTGAGCGACAGAAAGCTAATGAAAAACTGTTTTTT. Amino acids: CASSERQKANEKLFF.

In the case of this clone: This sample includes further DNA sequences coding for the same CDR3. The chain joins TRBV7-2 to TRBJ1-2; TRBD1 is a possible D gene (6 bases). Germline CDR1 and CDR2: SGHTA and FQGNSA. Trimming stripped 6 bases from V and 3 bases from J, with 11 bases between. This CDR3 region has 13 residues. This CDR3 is CASSLGGDYGYTF. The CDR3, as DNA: TGTGCCAGCAGTCTAGGGGGGGACTATGGCTACACCTTC.